Shown below are 27 T cell receptor beta chains from a single sample sequenced in a study of T-cell reconstitution after alpha-beta-depleted transplantation in children. As it was prepared, the TCRbeta library received unique molecular identifiers. TCRdb reprocessed the PCR reads with MiXCR, giving one entry per CDR3 protein. The table includes about 500,000 distinct CDR3 sequences, about 33% detected once. The sample was PBMCs from the stem cell graft donor, taken from the stem cell graft. The receptor set was obtained from a human donor who donated a stem cell graft to a child with aplastic anemia.

This sequence joins TRBV6-1 and TRBJ2-2, with 14 positions matching TRBD2. Germline V gene lookup returns CDR1 MNHNS and CDR2 SASEGT. The V and J ends lost 6 bases and 5 bases, in that order; junction bases with no gene match: 8. The CDR3 totals 17 residues. Here the CDR3 reads CASRMGLAGVQTGELFF. As DNA, the CDR3 is TGTGCCAGCAGGATGGGACTAGCGGGAGTTCAAACCGGGGAGCTGTTTTTT.

The CDR3 reads CASSTEVGPHEQYF. The CDR3 region has the DNA TGCGCCAGCAGCACGGAAGTAGGGCCCCACGAGCAGTACTTC. The chain joins TRBV5-1 to TRBJ2-7; no firm D call. Per the germline V gene, CDR1 is SGHRS and CDR2 is YFSETQ. V lost 4 bases and J 5 bases, leaving 16 bases between the germline ends. This CDR3 is built from 14 residues. Using reference TRBV5-1 and TRBJ2-7 for the parts outside the CDR3, the full variable domain is KAGVTQTPRYLIKTRGQQVTLSCSPISGHRSVSWYQQTPGQGLQFLFEYFSETQRNKGNFPGRFSGRQFSNSRSEMNVSTLELGDSALYLCASSTEVGPHEQYFGPGTRLTVT.

The V and J genes are TRBV10-2 and TRBJ2-7; TRBD2 is a possible D gene (5 bases). Germline loops: CDR1 WSHSY, CDR2 SAAADI. V shed 5 bases and J shed 0 bases, with 11 bases lying between them. The CDR3 consists of 14 residues. Written as DNA, the CDR3 is TGCGCCAGCAGTTATGGACTTACCTCCTACGAGCAGTACGTC. Translation: CASSYGLTSYEQYV.

CDR3 protein: CSVDPRGGGNQPQHF. In DNA form, the CDR3 reads TGCAGCGTTGACCCTCGGGGAGGCGGCAATCAGCCCCAGCATTTT. The chain is built from TRBV29-1 and TRBJ1-5, with no clear D. The CDR3 spans 15 residues. Germline assignment: CDR1 SQVTM and CDR2 ANQGSEA. Trimming cost V 3 bases and J 2 bases, with 14 bases left between them.

This clonotype was seen only a few times. The chain carries TRBV6-7 and TRBJ2-7; D possibly corresponds to TRBD2 (6 bases). TRBV6-7 is given ORF status, its function remaining uncertain. The CDR3 has 15 residues. Trimming removed 1 base from V and 3 bases from J, with 13 bases in between. Here the CDR3 DNA reads TGTGCCAGCAGTTACTACGGTATTAGCGGCTACGAGCAGTACTTC. This sequence encodes CASSYYGISGYEQYF.

V is TRBV5-1 and J is TRBJ2-1, with 13 positions matching TRBD2. Germline values: CDR1 SGHRS, CDR2 YFSETQ. After removal of 3 bases from V and 0 bases from J, the junction contained 6 bases not matched to a gene. The CDR3 loop spans 18 amino acids. Here the CDR3 DNA reads TGCGCCAGCAGCTCAGGACTAGCGGGGGAGATCTCCTACAATGAGCAGTTCTTC. Its translation: CASSSGLAGEISYNEQFF.

V is TRBV6-2 or TRBV6-3 and J is TRBJ2-1, with 11 nucleotides matching TRBD2. V dropped 6 bases and J dropped 6; count of bases not matched to a gene: 10. Germline V gives CDR1 MNHEY, CDR2 SVGEGT. This CDR3 has 16 residues. This CDR3 is CASSPLLAGAINEQFF. Here the CDR3 DNA reads TGTGCCAGCAGCCCCCTACTAGCGGGAGCCATCAATGAGCAGTTCTTC.

This clonotype showed up just a few times. The chain links TRBV7-9 to TRBJ2-1; D might be TRBD2 (6 bases). With 1 base removed from V and 9 bases from J, the gap between germline ends came to 13 bases. This CDR3 is 14 amino acids long. In germline, CDR1 is SEHNR, CDR2 FQNEAQ (reference sequence). CDR3 sequence: CASSLGVRGSEQFF. As DNA, the CDR3 is TGTGCCAGCAGCTTAGGGGTGCGGGGTAGTGAGCAGTTCTTC.

The V gene is TRBV5-1, the J gene TRBJ1-1; D may be TRBD1 (5 bases). V was pared by 3 bases and J by 2 bases, with 23 bases between. Germline CDR1 is SGHRS and CDR2 is YFSETQ. The CDR3 extends over 18 amino acids. The CDR3 DNA reads TGCGCCAGCAGCTCTGTTTGGGGATCTACTAGGGGAAACACTGAAGCTTTCTTT. Translated, it gives CASSSVWGSTRGNTEAFF.

The chain employs TRBV5-4 and TRBJ1-2, with D possibly being TRBD1 (6 bases). Germline lookup yields CDR1 SGHNT and CDR2 YYREEE (reference sequence). V lost 4 bases to trimming and J lost 3 bases, with 13 bases between them. CDR3 length: 14 amino acids. The CDR3 region has the DNA TGTGCCAGCAGCCCGGGGGGGCTTGACTATGGCTACACCTTC. Amino acid sequence: CASSPGGLDYGYTF.

The rearrangement links TRBV6-1 to TRBJ2-2; 10 bases are a match to TRBD2. CDR3 length: 16 residues. CDR1 is MNHNS, CDR2 SASEGT, per germline. Germline trimming cut 6 bases from V and 3 bases from J; bases unmatched to any gene: 7. The CDR3 DNA sequence: TGTGCCAGCAGGTCGGAGGGACTAGCGTACACCGGGGAGCTGTTTTTT. The encoded protein is CASRSEGLAYTGELFF.

V is TRBV27 and J is TRBJ2-7; D uncertain. The germline gives CDR1 MNHEY, CDR2 SMNVEV (reference sequence). There are 16 residues in the CDR3. V was shortened by 5 bases and J by 0 bases, with 17 bases between the two germline ends. CDR3 protein: CASSESPGLISYEQYF. CDR3 in DNA: TGTGCCAGCAGTGAGTCCCCGGGCTTAATCTCCTACGAGCAGTACTTC.

This rearrangement joins TRBV20-1 to TRBJ2-1; possibly TRBD1 or TRBD2 for D (6 bases each). The CDR3 contains 15 residues. The V gene lost 5 bases and the J gene lost 8 bases, with 22 bases spanning the gap. Germline V CDR1 and CDR2: DFQATT, SNEGSKA (reference sequence). CDR3 coding DNA: TGCAGTGCTTCCGGGCGTGGAGGGGGGTCGGATGAGCAGTTCTTC. Translation: CSASGRGGGSDEQFF.

This chain links TRBV20-1 with TRBJ2-3; 12 bases align to TRBD2. This CDR3 spans 13 amino acids. J was trimmed by 7 bases and V by 7 bases; bases with no gene match: 6. The germline V gene encodes CDR1 DFQATT and CDR2 SNEGSKA (reference sequence). CDR3 amino acids: CSVLAGGGNTQYF. As DNA, the CDR3 is TGCAGTGTTCTAGCGGGAGGGGGGAATACGCAGTATTTT.

This rearrangement joins TRBV12-3 or TRBV12-4 to TRBJ2-7; D unresolved. The CDR3 consists of 13 residues. V was shortened by 1 base and J by 6 bases, with 10 bases between the two germline ends. The CDR3 nucleotides are TGTGCCAGCAGTTTAGGGGAAGGGTTCGAGCAGTACGTC. Protein sequence: CASSLGEGFEQYV.

This chain links TRBV27 with TRBJ2-7, with D unresolved. V lost 5 bases and J 3 bases, leaving 26 bases between the germline ends. The CDR3 extends over 18 amino acids. CDR1 is MNHEY and CDR2 is SMNVEV in the germline V gene (reference sequence). The DNA for the CDR3 is TGTGCCAGCAGTCTCAGGACCATTACGGCGCGGCGGTACTACGAGCAGTACGTC. Translation: CASSLRTITARRYYEQYV.

The sample holds many counts of this clonotype. The rearrangement joins TRBV5-5 to TRBJ1-4; 9 bases agree with TRBD1. The germline CDR1 and CDR2 sequences are SGHKS and YYEKEE (reference sequence). The CDR3 runs 16 residues. V was clipped by 4 bases and J by 7 bases; unmatched bases: 11. CDR3 loop: CASSGNPGQGFEKLFF. As DNA, the CDR3 is TGTGCCAGCAGCGGTAACCCGGGACAGGGATTTGAAAAACTGTTTTTT.

V gene TRBV20-1 combines with J gene TRBJ2-3, with D possibly TRBD1 on 6 matching bases. V lost 0 bases to trimming and J lost 4 bases, with 14 bases between them. CDR1 and CDR2 (germline): DFQATT, SNEGSKA (reference sequence). CDR3 size: 15 residues. In nucleotides, the CDR3 is TGCAGTGCTAGAGAGGGCAGTGGGGGCGCAGATACGCAGTATTTT. Protein sequence: CSAREGSGGADTQYF.

The genes are TRBV24-1 and TRBJ2-2; possible D gene TRBD2, 6 bases. V shed 0 bases and J shed 0 bases, with 10 bases lying between them. The CDR3 extends over 17 amino acids. Germline values: CDR1 KGHDR, CDR2 SFDVKD. In DNA form, the CDR3 reads TGTGCCACCAGTGATTTGGGGCTAGCGTCGAACACCGGGGAGCTGTTTTTT. The encoded protein is CATSDLGLASNTGELFF.

V usage is TRBV7-9 and J usage is TRBJ2-7; D gene unclear. Between the trimmed V and J ends, which lost 3 bases and 3 bases, there was a span of 15 bases. Looked up from germline, CDR1 is SEHNR and CDR2 is FQNEAQ (reference sequence). The CDR3 runs to 15 residues. The CDR3 sequence is CASSFPGQGYYEQYF. CDR3 nucleotide sequence: TGTGCCAGCAGCTTCCCCGGCCAAGGCTACTACGAGCAGTACTTC.

V is TRBV12-3 or TRBV12-4 and J is TRBJ1-6; 7 bases align to TRBD1. The CDR3 covers 15 residues. Trimming took 6 bases from V and 8 from J; bases not matched to a gene: 10. The CDR3 sequence is CASSHRDRVDSPLHF. The DNA of the CDR3 is TGTGCCAGCAGCCATCGCGACAGGGTGGATTCACCCCTCCACTTT.

This clonotype was counted a few times. The chain joins TRBV6-2 or TRBV6-3 to TRBJ1-6; 7 bases line up with TRBD1. This CDR3 has 15 residues. V dropped 6 bases and J dropped 10; count of bases not matched to a gene: 12. In germline, CDR1 is MNHEY, CDR2 SVGEGT. CDR3 nucleotides: TGTGCCAGCAGGCCACAGGGGAATGTCGGATCACCCCTCCACTTT. Translation: CASRPQGNVGSPLHF.

V gene TRBV25-1 combines with J gene TRBJ2-7; D gene ambiguous. V was trimmed by 0 bases and J by 2 bases, leaving 8 bases between them. The CDR3 extends over 14 amino acids. Germline V gene data show CDR1 as MGHDK and CDR2 as SYGVNS. This CDR3 is CASSEYKGTYEQYF. CDR3 sequence (DNA): TGTGCCAGCAGTGAATATAAAGGGACCTACGAGCAGTACTTC.

In this sample, this clonotype turned up a few times. The chain uses TRBV21-1 and TRBJ2-1; TRBD1 was called by the table and not checked on the DNA. TRBV21-1 is a pseudogene. This CDR3 region has 15 residues. The CDR3 here is CASSNGPLAYNEQFF. In DNA, the CDR3 is TGTGCCAGCAGCAATGGTCCCCTGGCCTACAATGAGCAGTTCTTC.

This clonotype was counted only a few times. The J gene is TRBJ1-1, the V gene TRBV6-5; D remains ambiguous. The CDR3 covers 15 residues. Trimming stripped 5 bases from V and 1 base from J, with 14 bases between. The V gene's germline CDR1 is MNHEY and CDR2 SVGAGI. The CDR3 nucleotides read TGTGCCAGCAGTAACCCCTTGAGGGCGAACACTGAAGCTTTCTTT. It codes for CASSNPLRANTEAFF.

The V call is TRBV6-1, the J call TRBJ2-7, with D perhaps TRBD1 (5 bases). The CDR3 is 13 amino acids. CDR1 is MNHNS, CDR2 SASEGT, per germline. With 5 bases removed from V and 2 bases from J, the gap between germline ends came to 10 bases. CDR3 in amino acids: CASSPLTAYEQYF. DNA for the CDR3: TGTGCCAGCAGTCCTCTGACAGCCTACGAGCAGTACTTC.

The chain uses TRBV14 and TRBJ2-1, with 11 positions matching TRBD2. The V gene end was trimmed by 6 bases and the J gene end by 9 bases; junction bases not matched to a gene: 10. CDR1 is SGHDN, CDR2 FVKESK, per germline. The CDR3 runs 15 residues. In DNA form, the CDR3 reads TGTGCCAGCAGACAAACTAGCGGGAGCCCGTTTGAGCAGTTCTTC. It codes for CASRQTSGSPFEQFF.